This T cell receptor beta chain was captured by sequencing in a study of CD8 T cells in ankylosing spondylitis. This clonotype ranks as medium-sized. Its target is not known. Study-wide results and limits: Those disease-linked clones were CD8+; they were also relatively rare in peripheral blood. Seemingly distinctive of ankylosing spondylitis blood was a TCR beta motif formed by eight highly homologous variants.

In germline, CDR1 is SGDLS, CDR2 YYNGEE. Trimming took 3 bases from V and 0 from J, leaving 8 bases between them. The CDR3 spans 14 residues. MiXCR, run by TCRdb on the 5' RACE reads, gives a single entry per CDR3 protein. The table records tens of thousands of distinct CDR3 sequences, 3% to 3.5% of them present only once. The sequenced sample was blood, either unsorted or a sorted T cell fraction (not recorded which). The chain uses TRBV9 and TRBJ2-3; D is unclear. This clonotype was obtained from a male donor with ankylosing spondylitis or in good health (not recorded which). The CDR3 sequence: CASSARPSTDTQYF. The CDR3 coding sequence is TGTGCCAGCAGCGCCAGACCGAGCACAGATACGCAGTATTTT.